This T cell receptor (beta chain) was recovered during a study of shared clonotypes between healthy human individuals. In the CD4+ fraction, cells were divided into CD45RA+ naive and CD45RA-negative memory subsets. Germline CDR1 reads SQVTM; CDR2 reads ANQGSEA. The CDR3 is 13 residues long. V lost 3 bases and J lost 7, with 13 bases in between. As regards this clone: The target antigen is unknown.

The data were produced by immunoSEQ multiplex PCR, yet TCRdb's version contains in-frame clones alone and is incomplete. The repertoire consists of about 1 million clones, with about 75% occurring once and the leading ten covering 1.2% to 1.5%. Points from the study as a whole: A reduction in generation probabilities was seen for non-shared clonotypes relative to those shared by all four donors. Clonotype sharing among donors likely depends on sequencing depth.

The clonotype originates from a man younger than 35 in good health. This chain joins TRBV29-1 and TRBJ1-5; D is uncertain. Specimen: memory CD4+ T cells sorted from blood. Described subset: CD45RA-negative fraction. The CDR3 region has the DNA TGCAGCGTTGATTTGGGCGCCGGCCAGCCCCAGCATTTT. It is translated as CSVDLGAGQPQHF.